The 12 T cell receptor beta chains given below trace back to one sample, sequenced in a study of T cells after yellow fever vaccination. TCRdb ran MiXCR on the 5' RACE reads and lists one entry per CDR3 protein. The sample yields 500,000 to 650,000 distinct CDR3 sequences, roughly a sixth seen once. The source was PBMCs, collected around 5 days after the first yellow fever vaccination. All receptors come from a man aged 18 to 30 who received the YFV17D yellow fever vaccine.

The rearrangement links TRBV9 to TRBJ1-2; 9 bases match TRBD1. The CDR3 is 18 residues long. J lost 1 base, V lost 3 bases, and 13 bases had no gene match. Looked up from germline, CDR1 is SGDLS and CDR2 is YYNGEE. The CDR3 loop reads CASSGTGTGFPLNYGYTF. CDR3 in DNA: TGTGCCAGCAGCGGGACCGGGACAGGGTTTCCACTTAACTATGGCTACACCTTC. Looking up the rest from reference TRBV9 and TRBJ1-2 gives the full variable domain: DSGVTQTPKHLITATGQRVTLRCSPRSGDLSVYWYQQSLDQGLQFLIQYYNGEERAKGNILERFSAQQFPDLHSELNLSSLELGDSALYFCASSGTGTGFPLNYGYTFGSGTRLTVV.

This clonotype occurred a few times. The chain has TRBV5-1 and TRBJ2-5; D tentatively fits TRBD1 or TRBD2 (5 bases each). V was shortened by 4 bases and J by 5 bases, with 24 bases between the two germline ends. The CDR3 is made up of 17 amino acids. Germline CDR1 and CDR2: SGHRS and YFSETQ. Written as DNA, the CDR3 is TGCGCCAGCAGCCGCGGCCTTGGGGACGGAGGCGGGGAGACCCAGTACTTC. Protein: CASSRGLGDGGGETQYF.

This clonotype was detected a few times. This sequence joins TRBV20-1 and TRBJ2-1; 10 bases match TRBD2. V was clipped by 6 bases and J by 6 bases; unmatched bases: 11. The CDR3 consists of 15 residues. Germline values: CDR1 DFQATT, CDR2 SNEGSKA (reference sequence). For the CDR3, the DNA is TGCAGTGCCAGATCTCTAGCGGGAGCCTCCAATGAGCAGTTCTTC. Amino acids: CSARSLAGASNEQFF.

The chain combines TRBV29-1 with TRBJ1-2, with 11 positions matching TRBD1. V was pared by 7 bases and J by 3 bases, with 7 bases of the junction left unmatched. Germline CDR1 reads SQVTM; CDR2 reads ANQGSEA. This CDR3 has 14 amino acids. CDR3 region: CSAPGQGGYYGYTF. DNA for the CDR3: TGCAGCGCCCCGGGACAGGGGGGGTACTATGGCTACACCTTC.

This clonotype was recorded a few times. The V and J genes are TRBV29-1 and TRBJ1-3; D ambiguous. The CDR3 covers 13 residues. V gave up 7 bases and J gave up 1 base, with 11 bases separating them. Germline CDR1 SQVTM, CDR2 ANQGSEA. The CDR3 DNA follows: TGCAGCGCTCAACAGAGTTCTGGAAACACCATATATTTT. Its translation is CSAQQSSGNTIYF.

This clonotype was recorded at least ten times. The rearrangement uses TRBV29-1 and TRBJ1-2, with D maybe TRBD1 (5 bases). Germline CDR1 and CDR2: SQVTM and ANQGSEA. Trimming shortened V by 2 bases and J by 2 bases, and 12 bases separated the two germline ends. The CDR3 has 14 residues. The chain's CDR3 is CSVERGAENYGYTF. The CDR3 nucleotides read TGCAGCGTTGAACGCGGGGCGGAAAACTATGGCTACACCTTC.

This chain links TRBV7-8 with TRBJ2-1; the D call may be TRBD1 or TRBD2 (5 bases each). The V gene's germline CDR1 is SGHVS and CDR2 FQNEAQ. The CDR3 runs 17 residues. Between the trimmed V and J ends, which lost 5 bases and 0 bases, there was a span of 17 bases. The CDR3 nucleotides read TGTGCCAGCAGCCTATCTGGGGGACCTAGCTCCTACAATGAGCAGTTCTTC. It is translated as CASSLSGGPSSYNEQFF.

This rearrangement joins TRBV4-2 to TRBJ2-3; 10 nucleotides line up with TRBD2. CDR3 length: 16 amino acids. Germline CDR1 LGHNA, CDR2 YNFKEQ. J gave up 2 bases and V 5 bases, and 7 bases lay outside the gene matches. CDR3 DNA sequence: TGTGCCAGCAGCGCCGAACTAGCGGGGAACACAGATACGCAGTATTTT. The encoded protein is CASSAELAGNTDTQYF.

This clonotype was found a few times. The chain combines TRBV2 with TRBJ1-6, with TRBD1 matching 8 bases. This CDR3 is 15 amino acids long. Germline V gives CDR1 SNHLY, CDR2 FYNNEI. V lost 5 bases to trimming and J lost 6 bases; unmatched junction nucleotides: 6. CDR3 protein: CASSPQGVFNSPLHF. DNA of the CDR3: TGTGCCAGCAGTCCACAGGGGGTGTTTAATTCACCCCTCCACTTT. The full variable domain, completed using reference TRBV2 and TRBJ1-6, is EPEVTQTPSHQVTQMGQEVILRCVPISNHLYFYWYRQILGQKVEFLVSFYNNEISEKSEIFDDQFSVERPDGSNFTLKIRSTKLEDSAMYFCASSPQGVFNSPLHFGNGTRLTVT.

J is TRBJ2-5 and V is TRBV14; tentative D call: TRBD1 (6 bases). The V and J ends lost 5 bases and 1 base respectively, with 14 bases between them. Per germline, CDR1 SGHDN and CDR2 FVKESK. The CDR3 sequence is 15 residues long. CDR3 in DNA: TGTGCCAGCAGCTACTTCAGGGGACCCCAAGAGACCCAGTACTTC. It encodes CASSYFRGPQETQYF.

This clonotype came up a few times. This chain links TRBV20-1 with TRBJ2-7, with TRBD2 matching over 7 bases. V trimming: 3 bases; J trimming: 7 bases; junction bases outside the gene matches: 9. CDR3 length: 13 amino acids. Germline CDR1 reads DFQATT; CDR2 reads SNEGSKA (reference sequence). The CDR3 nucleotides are TGCAGTGCTAGGGAGCGGGGCCCCTCGGAGCAGTACGTC. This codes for CSARERGPSEQYV.

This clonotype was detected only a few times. The CDR3 is CAINDPRRETQYF. The CDR3, as DNA: TGTGCCATCAACGACCCTCGGCGGGAGACCCAGTACTTC. The chain has TRBV10-3 and TRBJ2-5; D is unclear. This CDR3 is built from 13 residues. Trimming took off 7 bases at V and 5 bases at J, with 14 bases between the two ends. Germline-derived CDR1 and CDR2 are ENHRY and SYGVKD.